This is a list of T cell receptor beta chains from one sample in a study of response to subunit inactivated influenza vaccine. TCRdb itself ran the RT-PCR reads through MiXCR, one entry per CDR3 protein. The table records about 180,000 distinct CDR3 sequences, around 11% of them present only once. The sample was CD8+ T cells sorted from PBMCs, taken roughly 24 months after vaccination. All receptors derive from a man aged 50-75 years who received an inactivated influenza vaccine. CDR3s include the opening cysteine and the closing phenylalanine or tryptophan. The order of the fields is D gene, CDR3 length, V gene, J gene, clone size, CDR3 protein, CDR3 DNA. The D gene is left open where the match is weak. Clone size is stated in some rows and not others, as once, few, many or a class when expanded.

TRBD2,15,TRBV7-9,TRBJ2-1,-,CASSATSGSPEEQFF,TGTGCCAGCAGCGCCACTAGCGGGAGTCCGGAGGAGCAGTTCTTC
-,16,TRBV13,TRBJ1-5,-,CASSLGRGYSNQPQHF,TGTGCCAGCAGCTTAGGCCGGGGTTATAGCAATCAGCCCCAGCATTTT
TRBD1,15,TRBV28,TRBJ1-5,-,CAIWAGGRSNQPQHF,TGTGCTATATGGGCAGGGGGAAGGAGCAATCAGCCCCAGCATTTT
-,15,TRBV2,TRBJ1-4,-,CASRGKQGIFEKLFF,TGTGCCAGCAGGGGAAAACAGGGTATCTTTGAAAAACTGTTTTTT
TRBD2,17,TRBV14,TRBJ2-1,-,CASSQGPPSGGLNEQFF,TGTGCCAGCAGCCAAGGACCCCCTAGCGGGGGCCTCAATGAGCAGTTCTTC
-,14,TRBV24-1,TRBJ2-3,many,CATSVRQGIDTQYF,TGTGCCACCAGTGTGCGGCAGGGAATAGATACGCAGTATTTT
-,12,TRBV9,TRBJ1-2,few,CASSPSNYGYTF,TGTGCCAGCAGCCCATCTAACTATGGCTACACCTTC
-,14,TRBV28,TRBJ1-5,many,CASSLIPGGRPQHF,TGTGCCAGCAGTTTAATCCCCGGGGGGAGGCCCCAGCATTTT
-,14,TRBV5-5,TRBJ2-1,-,CASSPEAKWDEQFF,TGTGCCAGCAGCCCGGAAGCAAAGTGGGATGAGCAGTTCTTC
-,15,TRBV20-1,TRBJ2-1,few,CSASSYGTADNEQFF,TGCAGTGCTAGCTCATACGGGACTGCTGACAATGAGCAGTTCTTC
-,13,TRBV30,TRBJ1-5,few,CAWRGNQGQPQHF,TGTGCCTGGAGAGGAAATCAGGGTCAGCCCCAGCATTTT
TRBD1,17,TRBV3-1,TRBJ2-4,-,CASSQDNRGRSENIQYF,TGTGCCAGCAGCCAAGATAACAGGGGGAGGAGTGAAAACATTCAGTACTTC
-,18,TRBV11-1,TRBJ2-1,few,CASSLAPTGYYSYNEQFF,TGTGCCAGCAGCTTAGCCCCGACAGGCTATTACTCCTACAATGAGCAGTTCTTC
-,14,TRBV12-3/TRBV12-4,TRBJ2-2,few,CASSLTLGSGELFF,TGTGCCAGCAGTTTAACGCTAGGGTCCGGGGAGCTGTTTTTT
-,15,TRBV2,TRBJ2-7,-,CASSEEAGYSYEQYF,TGTGCCAGCAGTGAAGAGGCGGGGTACTCCTACGAGCAGTACTTC
TRBD2,15,TRBV7-9,TRBJ2-7,many,CASSRPSGGYYEQYF,TGTGCCAGCAGCCGCCCTAGCGGGGGATACTACGAGCAGTACTTC
TRBD2,19,TRBV11-1,TRBJ2-1,few,CASSLKIAGGDRYYNEQFF,TGTGCCAGCAGCTTAAAGATAGCGGGAGGGGATAGGTACTACAATGAGCAGTTCTTC
TRBD1,14,TRBV29-1,TRBJ2-2,-,CSVGTGAGTGELFF,TGCAGCGTCGGGACAGGGGCAGGCACCGGGGAGCTGTTTTTT
TRBD1,13,TRBV7-9,TRBJ1-2,-,CASSWDSNNGYTF,TGTGCCAGCAGCTGGGACAGCAACAATGGCTACACCTTC
TRBD1,13,TRBV10-3,TRBJ2-7,many,CAISGDRAYEQYF,TGTGCCATCAGTGGGGACAGGGCCTACGAGCAGTACTTC
TRBD2,14,TRBV28,TRBJ2-1,once,CASSFAGARYEQFF,TGTGCCAGCAGTTTCGCGGGAGCTCGCTATGAGCAGTTCTTC
-,11,TRBV20-1,TRBJ1-1,few,CSLFRGAEAFF,TGCAGCCTCTTCCGAGGAGCTGAAGCTTTCTTT
TRBD2,15,TRBV12-3/TRBV12-4,TRBJ2-3,-,CASSLTSGRFDTQYF,TGTGCCAGCAGCCTGACTAGCGGGAGGTTCGATACGCAGTATTTT
-,13,TRBV4-3,TRBJ1-5,-,CASSQEWNQPQHF,TGCGCCAGCAGCCAAGAATGGAATCAGCCCCAGCATTTT
-,14,TRBV5-1,TRBJ1-1,few,CASSPTGDNTEAFF,TGCGCCAGCAGCCCCACGGGGGATAACACTGAAGCTTTCTTT
-,14,TRBV9,TRBJ1-6,few,CASSVSGNNSPLHF,TGTGCCAGCAGCGTATCCGGGAATAATTCACCCCTCCACTTT
-,12,TRBV25-1,TRBJ1-1,-,CASSGGWTEAFF,TGTGCCAGCAGTGGGGGTTGGACTGAAGCTTTCTTT
-,14,TRBV13,TRBJ2-1,-,CASSLGFSFHEQFF,TGTGCCAGCAGCTTAGGTTTTAGTTTCCATGAGCAGTTCTTC
TRBD2,16,TRBV7-2,TRBJ2-1,few,CASSSGLAGPYNEQFF,TGTGCCAGCAGCTCGGGACTAGCGGGACCATACAATGAGCAGTTCTTC
-,13,TRBV29-1,TRBJ2-7,-,CSVEWTDSYEQYF,TGCAGCGTTGAATGGACCGACTCCTACGAGCAGTACTTC
-,15,TRBV24-1,TRBJ2-6,many,CATSAGLLGANVLTF,TGTGCCACCAGTGCCGGACTTCTGGGGGCCAACGTCCTGACTTTC
-,15,TRBV7-9,TRBJ2-3,many,CASSPIEGIADTQYF,TGTGCCAGCAGCCCAATTGAGGGGATCGCAGATACGCAGTATTTT
-,12,TRBV2,TRBJ2-3,-,CASSEKFDTQYF,TGTGCCAGCAGTGAAAAGTTCGATACGCAGTATTTT
-,22,TRBV12-3/TRBV12-4,TRBJ2-1,-,CASTLQNYGGGRGAVLYNEQFF,TGTGCCAGCACTTTACAAAACTACGGAGGAGGCCGGGGAGCGGTCCTCTACAATGAGCAGTTCTTC
TRBD2,14,TRBV15,TRBJ2-5,few,CATSRAGGLETQYF,TGTGCCACCAGCAGAGCGGGGGGACTGGAGACCCAGTACTTC
-,14,TRBV4-3,TRBJ2-1,many,CASSQERYYNEQFF,TGCGCCAGCAGCCAAGAGCGGTACTACAATGAGCAGTTCTTC
-,15,TRBV5-6,TRBJ1-5,-,CASSPSVNSNQPQHF,TGTGCCAGCAGCCCTAGTGTTAATAGCAATCAGCCCCAGCATTTT
-,16,TRBV19,TRBJ2-1,few,CASSISQDPSYNEQFF,TGTGCCAGTAGTATATCACAGGACCCCTCCTACAATGAGCAGTTCTTC
-,16,TRBV28,TRBJ2-6,-,CASSLYQGSGANVLTF,TGTGCCAGCAGTTTATACCAGGGGTCTGGGGCCAACGTCCTGACTTTC
-,15,TRBV4-1,TRBJ1-4,many,CASTTGRSLNEKLFF,TGCGCCAGCACTACTGGACGGAGCCTAAATGAAAAACTGTTTTTT
-,15,TRBV7-2,TRBJ2-1,-,CASSEQASSYNEQFF,TGTGCCAGCAGTGAACAGGCGAGCTCCTACAATGAGCAGTTCTTC
-,12,TRBV11-2,TRBJ2-7,-,CASSLTPLEQYF,TGTGCCAGCAGCTTAACACCCCTCGAGCAGTACTTC